The entry below describes one TCR beta chain. What it binds is not known. The time point here: newly diagnosed, previously untreated cHL patient sample. Comparison relied on PBMCs that came from newly diagnosed, untreated classical Hodgkin lymphoma. TCRdb keeps only in-frame clones here, not all; method: immunoSEQ multiplex PCR. The sample yields about 17,000 clones, 87% seen once. V gave up 4 bases and J gave up 7 bases, with 22 bases separating them. This CDR3 has 17 amino acids. Germline V CDR1 and CDR2: ENHRY, SYGVKD. The data derive from a study of PD-1 blockade in classical Hodgkin lymphoma. Overall study results and limits: Why the repertoires differ is still unclear, perhaps disease activity or prior therapy.

V usage is TRBV10-3 and J usage is TRBJ1-4; the D gene is possibly TRBD1 (6 bases). Sequencing was performed on peripheral blood mononuclear cells (PBMCs). This TCR derives from a human donor with classical Hodgkin lymphoma. The CDR3 bases are TGTGCCATCAGTGGGCCTCTGGGGGGGCAGGCGGGTGAAAAACTGTTTTTT. Translated, it gives CAISGPLGGQAGEKLFF.